This T cell receptor (beta chain) was identified during a study of CXCR3-negative and CXCR3-positive naive CD8 T cells. The CDR3 is made up of 12 amino acids. From germline, CDR1 is SQVTM and CDR2 ANQGSEA. Study-level results: With CXCR3 expression partially decreased after cryopreservation, most assays relied on fresh PBMCs.

UMI-labeled 5' RACE TRB cDNA libraries were prepared from the cells. After re-calling the 5' RACE reads, TCRdb lists one entry per CDR3 protein, DNA absent. This table lists about 48,000 distinct CDR3 sequences. Comments on this clonotype: Its antigen is undetermined.

The origin of this receptor is a human donor in good health. Some clones in this sample may be carry-over from other donors' samples. The chain links TRBV29-1 to TRBJ2-7. The sample was memory CD8+ T cells from blood. The CDR3 here is CSVTENRYEQYF.